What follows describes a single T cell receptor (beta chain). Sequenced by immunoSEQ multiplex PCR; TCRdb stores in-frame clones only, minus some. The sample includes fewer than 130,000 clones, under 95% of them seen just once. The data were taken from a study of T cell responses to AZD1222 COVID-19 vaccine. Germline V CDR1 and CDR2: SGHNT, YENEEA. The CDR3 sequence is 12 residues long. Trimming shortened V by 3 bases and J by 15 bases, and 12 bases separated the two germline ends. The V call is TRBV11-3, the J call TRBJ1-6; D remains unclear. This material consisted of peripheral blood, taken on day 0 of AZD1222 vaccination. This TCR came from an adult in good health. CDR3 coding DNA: TGTGCCAGCAGCTTTGCGACATCGGGCCTCCACTTT. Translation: CASSFATSGLHF.